The 28 T cell receptor beta chains below come from one sample, sequenced in a study of blood T cell repertoires in COVID-19. Sequenced by immunoSEQ multiplex PCR; TCRdb stores in-frame clones only, minus some. The sample includes 300,000 to 450,000 clones, around 91% seen only once; the top ten take about 1%. Source material: PBMCs or T cells enriched from blood (not recorded which). Every receptor here comes from a man aged 18 to 29 who had recovered from COVID-19.

The V call is TRBV12-3 or TRBV12-4, the J call TRBJ1-2; no definite D call. CDR3 length: 13 residues. V was cut by 6 bases and J by 4 bases, with 12 bases left in between. The CDR3 sequence: CASRTQDGYGYTF. CDR3 bases: TGTGCCAGCAGGACCCAGGATGGCTATGGCTACACCTTC.

A note on this clone: At one end, the junction sequence differs from germline, possibly due to a read error. CDR3 coding DNA: TGTGCCAGCAGGGAAGGGGGGCTGATGAAACACTATGGCTACACCTTC. Protein: CASREGGLMKHYGYTF. The chain joins TRBV2 to TRBJ1-2, with D possibly TRBD1 on 6 matching bases. The CDR3 is made up of 16 amino acids. Germline V CDR1 and CDR2: SNHLY, FYNNEI. Complete variable domain (other parts from reference TRBV2 and TRBJ1-2): EPEVTQTPSHQVTQMGQEVILRCVPISNHLYFYWYRQILGQKVEFLVSFYNNEISEKSEIFDDQFSVERPDGSNFTLKIRSTKLEDSAMYFCASREGGLMKHYGYTFGSGTRLTVV.

V and J are TRBV18 and TRBJ1-1, with D possibly matching TRBD1 (6 bases). This CDR3 contains 14 residues. In germline, CDR1 is KGHSH, CDR2 LQKENI. V dropped 4 bases and J dropped 10 bases, with 19 bases sitting between them. The CDR3 reads CASSHGQPTEGAFF. The CDR3 region has the DNA TGTGCCAGCTCACACGGACAGCCCACTGAAGGAGCTTTCTTT. Based on the CDR3 plus reference TRBV18 and TRBJ1-1, the full variable domain is NAGVMQNPRHLVRRRGQEARLRCSPMKGHSHVYWYRQLPEEGLKFMVYLQKENIIDESGMPKERFSAEFPKEGPSILRIQQVVRGDSAAYFCASSHGQPTEGAFFGQGTRLTVV.

This rearrangement joins TRBV20-1 to TRBJ2-7; 8 nucleotides line up with TRBD2. V trimming: 3 bases; J trimming: 7 bases; junction bases outside the gene matches: 2. Germline V gene lookup returns CDR1 DFQATT and CDR2 SNEGSKA (reference sequence). This CDR3 has 11 residues. CDR3 residues: CSARRLAEQYF. The CDR3 nucleotides read TGCAGTGCTAGGCGACTAGCGGAGCAGTACTTC.

This chain connects TRBV28 to TRBJ1-3; 7 nucleotides match TRBD1. Germline CDR1 reads MDHEN; CDR2 reads SYDVKM. The V gene end was trimmed by 7 bases and the J gene end by 4 bases; junction bases not matched to a gene: 10. This CDR3 contains 15 residues. This CDR3 is CASTPGQLRGNTIYF. As DNA, the CDR3 is TGTGCCAGCACTCCGGGACAGCTCCGCGGAAACACCATATATTTT.

V usage is TRBV5-5 and J usage is TRBJ1-1; no clear D gene. Trimming pared 4 bases from V and 1 base from J, leaving 11 bases between. Germline assignment: CDR1 SGHKS and CDR2 YYEKEE (reference sequence). CDR3 length: 14 residues. The CDR3 region is CASSPIPENTEAFF. As DNA, the CDR3 is TGTGCCAGCAGCCCAATTCCAGAGAACACTGAAGCTTTCTTT.

This CDR3 reads CASSLVLNTEAFF. The CDR3 bases are TGTGCCAGCAGCTTAGTATTGAACACTGAAGCTTTCTTT. This rearrangement joins TRBV7-9 to TRBJ1-1; D ambiguous. V dropped 1 base and J dropped 0 bases, with 3 bases sitting between them. This CDR3 has 13 amino acids. Germline-derived CDR1 and CDR2 are SEHNR and FQNEAQ (reference sequence).

This clone was found once. The V call is TRBV28, the J call TRBJ2-7; D is ambiguous. Per germline, CDR1 MDHEN and CDR2 SYDVKM. Trimming cost V 2 bases and J 1 base, with 6 bases left between them. The CDR3 has 13 residues. The CDR3 DNA reads TGTGCCAGCAGTTTAGACGGGTCCTACGAGCAGTACTTC. It specifies CASSLDGSYEQYF.

The genes are TRBV18 and TRBJ2-3, with TRBD2 identical over 9 bases. This CDR3 has 16 residues. J was trimmed by 2 bases and V by 3 bases; bases with no gene match: 6. Germline V gene lookup returns CDR1 KGHSH and CDR2 LQKENI. The CDR3 DNA reads TGTGCCAGCTCACCTAACCGACTAGCGGCCACAGATACGCAGTATTTT. This translates into CASSPNRLAATDTQYF.

J is TRBJ1-1 and V is TRBV28; no firm D call. Trimming stripped 6 bases from V and 3 bases from J, with 11 bases between. This CDR3 spans 13 amino acids. Germline loops: CDR1 MDHEN, CDR2 SYDVKM. CDR3 loop: CASRPTSHTEAFF. The CDR3 DNA reads TGTGCCAGCAGACCCACTAGTCACACTGAAGCTTTCTTT.

The rearrangement links TRBV6-2 or TRBV6-3 to TRBJ1-5; the match to TRBD1 covers 7 bases. CDR1 is MNHEY, CDR2 SVGEGT, per germline. The CDR3 totals 15 residues. The V segment lost 5 bases and the J segment 1 base; nucleotides outside the gene matches: 5. CDR3 coding DNA: TGTGCCAGCAGTCTACAGGGGTTGAGCAATCAGCCCCAGCATTTT. This codes for CASSLQGLSNQPQHF.

The V gene is TRBV7-9, the J gene TRBJ1-6; TRBD1 aligns across 8 bases. The ends lost 4 bases at V and 10 bases at J; junction bases unmatched: 9. The CDR3 covers 15 residues. Germline CDR1 and CDR2: SEHNR and FQNEAQ (reference sequence). CDR3 sequence: CASSSTGQAISPLHF. In nucleotides, the CDR3 is TGTGCCAGCAGCTCTACGGGACAGGCAATCTCACCCCTCCACTTT.

The chain combines TRBV10-1 with TRBJ1-6, with D perhaps TRBD1 (5 bases). Germline V gives CDR1 WNHNN, CDR2 SYGVQD (reference sequence). The CDR3 has 13 residues. Trimming shortened V by 5 bases and J by 6 bases, and 8 bases separated the two germline ends. CDR3 region: CASSRQFNSPLHF. The DNA for the CDR3 is TGCGCCAGCAGTAGACAGTTTAATTCACCCCTCCACTTT.

This clone occurred once. The chain employs TRBV4-3 and TRBJ1-6; 10 bases agree with TRBD1. Germline values: CDR1 LGHNA, CDR2 YSLEER. With V trimmed by 4 bases and J by 8 bases, 8 bases remained unmatched. The CDR3 totals 16 residues. CDR3 loop: CASSPRTGGSHSPLHF. The CDR3 DNA reads TGCGCCAGCAGCCCCAGGACAGGGGGAAGTCATTCACCCCTCCACTTT.

V is TRBV19 and J is TRBJ2-7, with 8 positions matching TRBD1. CDR1 is LNHDA, CDR2 SQIVND, per germline (reference sequence). This CDR3 spans 14 amino acids. The junction had 6 bases not matched to a gene; V was cut back by 8 bases and J by 0 bases. The chain's CDR3 is CASSDRGFSYEQYF. The CDR3 DNA reads as TGTGCCAGTTCCGACAGGGGTTTCTCCTACGAGCAGTACTTC. The variable domain in full, with the rest retrieved from reference TRBV19 and TRBJ2-7, is DGGITQSPKYLFRKEGQNVTLSCEQNLNHDAMYWYRQDPGQGLRLIYYSQIVNDFQKGDIAEGYSVSREKKESFPLTVTSAQKNPTAFYLCASSDRGFSYEQYFGPGTRLTVT.

Worth noting for this clone: A junction end diverges from the germline sequence, so it may reflect a read error. The rearrangement links TRBV3-1 (or the pseudogene TRBV3-2) to TRBJ1-3, with D unclear. This CDR3 comprises 13 residues. From germline, CDR1 is LGHDT and CDR2 YNNKEL (reference sequence). The CDR3 protein is CASSQDPILFPIF. The CDR3 DNA sequence: TGTGCCAGCAGCCAAGACCCTATTTTATTCCCAATATTT.

This clone was seen just once. V usage is TRBV6-5 and J usage is TRBJ1-1; D is perhaps TRBD1 (5 bases). V was shortened by 6 bases and J by 4 bases, with 9 bases between the two germline ends. Germline V gene data show CDR1 as MNHEY and CDR2 as SVGAGI. The CDR3 runs to 12 residues. CDR3 DNA sequence: TGTGCCAGCAGGGGGGGGGTCACTGAAGCTTTCTTT. Translation gives CASRGGVTEAFF.

This clone was detected only once. The chain uses TRBV4-3 and TRBJ1-6, with 8 bases lining up with TRBD1. The germline gives CDR1 LGHNA, CDR2 YSLEER. There are 16 residues in the CDR3. V lost 3 bases and J lost 10; bases outside the gene matches: 11. Written as DNA, the CDR3 is TGCGCCAGCAGCCAGGATGGACAGGGCGGTTGGTCACCCCTCCACTTT. It codes for CASSQDGQGGWSPLHF.

CDR3 DNA: TGTGCCACCAGTGACAGGCAAGAGACCCAGTACTTC. Translation gives CATSDRQETQYF. The chain links TRBV24-1 to TRBJ2-5; unclear D gene. CDR3 size: 12 residues. V was clipped by 4 bases and J by 2 bases, with 4 bases between them. Germline-derived CDR1 and CDR2 are KGHDR and SFDVKD.

The chain has TRBV29-1 and TRBJ2-1; 7 bases map to TRBD2. The V segment lost 0 bases and the J segment 9 bases; nucleotides outside the gene matches: 14. The CDR3 covers 16 residues. The germline V gene encodes CDR1 SQVTM and CDR2 ANQGSEA. Here the CDR3 DNA reads TGCAGCGTTGAAGAGGGACCGGGAGGAAGGTTTAGTGAGCAGTTCTTC. This encodes CSVEEGPGGRFSEQFF.

V gene TRBV9 combines with J gene TRBJ1-2, with 7 bases matching TRBD1. The CDR3 runs to 15 residues. The V and J ends lost 3 bases and 2 bases, in that order; junction bases with no gene match: 7. The V gene's germline CDR1 is SGDLS and CDR2 YYNGEE. The CDR3 loop reads CASSGPTGLNYGYTF. CDR3 in DNA: TGTGCCAGCAGCGGACCGACAGGGTTGAACTATGGCTACACCTTC.

V is TRBV24-1 and J is TRBJ2-7; 9 bases map to TRBD1. V was clipped by 2 bases and J by 6 bases; unmatched bases: 10. Germline V lookup: CDR1 KGHDR, CDR2 SFDVKD. This CDR3 is built from 16 residues. The CDR3 here is CATSDSGTGKIGEQYF. CDR3 nucleotide sequence: TGTGCCACCAGTGATTCCGGGACAGGGAAAATTGGCGAGCAGTACTTC.

CDR3 residues: CASSGTGTAQETQYF. Here the CDR3 DNA reads TGTGCCAGCAGCGGGACCGGGACAGCCCAAGAGACCCAGTACTTC. The chain combines TRBV13 with TRBJ2-5; the match to TRBD1 covers 7 bases. The germline gives CDR1 PRHDT, CDR2 FYEKMQ (reference sequence). The V segment lost 5 bases and the J segment 1 base; nucleotides outside the gene matches: 7. The length of the CDR3 is 15 residues.

The chain carries TRBV6-2 or TRBV6-3 and TRBJ1-5; D not certain. V was shortened by 6 bases and J by 0 bases, with 9 bases between the two germline ends. The CDR3 has 14 residues. CDR1 MNHEY and CDR2 SVGEGT come from the germline V gene. This chain's CDR3 is CASSRGYSNQPQHF. In DNA, the CDR3 is TGTGCCAGCAGCCGCGGTTATAGCAATCAGCCCCAGCATTTT.

The rearrangement uses TRBV9 and TRBJ2-1; 7 positions agree with TRBD1. This CDR3 is 15 amino acids long. Unmatched junction bases numbered 4, after V lost 0 bases and J lost 4 bases. Germline V gene data show CDR1 as SGDLS and CDR2 as YYNGEE. CDR3 DNA sequence: TGTGCCAGCAGCGTAGTGGGACAGCTTTACAATGAGCAGTTCTTC. This gives the protein CASSVVGQLYNEQFF.

The rearrangement links TRBV19 to TRBJ1-2; TRBD1 agrees at 11 bases. CDR3 length equals 14 residues. The germline V gene has CDR1 LNHDA and CDR2 SQIVND (reference sequence). Germline trimming cut 8 bases from V and 3 bases from J; bases unmatched to any gene: 5. CDR3 sequence reads: CASADRGRDYGYTF. CDR3 DNA: TGTGCCAGTGCGGACAGGGGGCGCGACTATGGCTACACCTTC.

This sequence joins TRBV5-1 and TRBJ2-7; TRBD1 might be the D (6 bases). Per the germline V gene, CDR1 is SGHRS and CDR2 is YFSETQ. The CDR3 is 12 amino acids. V shed 4 bases and J shed 4 bases, with 9 bases lying between them. This CDR3 reads CASSTQGYEQYF. The DNA of the CDR3 is TGCGCCAGCAGCACACAGGGTTACGAGCAGTACTTC.

The V gene is TRBV28, the J gene TRBJ2-7; 8 bases map to TRBD2. The CDR3 is 13 amino acids. V was pared by 7 bases and J by 3 bases, with 5 bases of the junction left unmatched. CDR1 is MDHEN and CDR2 is SYDVKM in the germline V gene. Here the CDR3 reads CASTREVFYEQYF. CDR3 nucleotide sequence: TGTGCCAGCACGCGGGAGGTCTTCTACGAGCAGTACTTC.